Following are 7 T cell receptor beta chains from one sample sequenced in a study of OX40 agonist ivuxolimab in advanced cancers. Sequencing was performed with immunoSEQ multiplex PCR; in TCRdb, only in-frame clones are kept and a portion is missing. The sample has 15,000 to 25,000 clones, nearly 85% seen once. The input for sequencing was CD4+ or CD8+ T cells sorted from blood, taken in a trial of the OX40 agonist ivuxolimab. The receptors shown here come from an adult with an advanced solid tumor such as melanoma, head and neck, liver or kidney cancer.

The CDR3 coding sequence is TGTGCCAGCAGCCAAGAGGCTAGCGGGGGGAAAAACATTCAGTACTTC. This encodes CASSQEASGGKNIQYF. The chain combines TRBV4-2 with TRBJ2-4, with TRBD2 matching over 11 bases. CDR1 and CDR2 (germline): LGHNA, YNFKEQ. The CDR3 contains 16 residues. The J segment lost 4 bases and the V segment lost 0 bases, leaving 2 bases of the junction unmatched.

The rearrangement links TRBV28 to TRBJ2-7; D perhaps matches TRBD1 (5 bases). This CDR3 has 15 amino acids. Germline V CDR1 and CDR2: MDHEN, SYDVKM. The ends were cut back, 3 bases at V and 0 bases at J, with 12 bases in the middle. The DNA for the CDR3 is TGTGCCAGCAGTTTCCGAGGTAGGGGCTCCTACGAGCAGTACTTC. Its translation is CASSFRGRGSYEQYF.

This chain joins TRBV27 and TRBJ2-1; D not certain. The CDR3 contains 16 residues. V lost 0 bases, J lost 3 bases, and 12 bases lay in between. Germline-derived CDR1 and CDR2 are MNHEY and SMNVEV (reference sequence). CDR3 region: CASSLSGQLDYNEQFF. The CDR3 DNA reads as TGTGCCAGCAGTTTATCTGGCCAGTTAGACTACAATGAGCAGTTCTTC.

This clone was recorded a few times. The chain uses TRBV11-2 and TRBJ1-2, with TRBD1 matching over 7 bases. Germline CDR1 and CDR2: SGHAT and FQNNGV. This CDR3 comprises 14 residues. V lost 5 bases, J lost 4 bases, and 7 bases stayed unmatched. CDR3 nucleotides: TGTGCCAGCAGCCCCGCCGGGACAGCCTATGGCTACACCTTC. As protein: CASSPAGTAYGYTF. Filled out from reference TRBV11-2 and TRBJ1-2, the complete variable domain reads EAGVAQSPRYKIIEKRQSVAFWCNPISGHATLYWYQQILGQGPKLLIQFQNNGVVDDSQLPKDRFSAERLKGVDSTLKIQPAKLEDSAVYLCASSPAGTAYGYTFGSGTRLTVV.

This rearrangement joins TRBV27 to TRBJ1-1; D ambiguous. V was shortened by 2 bases and J by 1 base, with 5 bases between the two germline ends. Germline V gene lookup returns CDR1 MNHEY and CDR2 SMNVEV (reference sequence). This CDR3 contains 13 residues. CDR3: CASSLVGNTEAFF. Written as DNA, the CDR3 is TGTGCCAGCAGTTTAGTGGGGAACACTGAAGCTTTCTTT.

This chain links TRBV30 with TRBJ2-2; possible D gene TRBD2, 6 bases. The ends were cut back, 1 base at V and 7 bases at J, with 13 bases in the middle. This CDR3 is built from 14 residues. Germline V CDR1 and CDR2: GTSNPN, SVGIG (reference sequence). The CDR3 is CAWSGGDFYGELFF. The CDR3 DNA reads as TGTGCCTGGAGTGGGGGGGACTTTTACGGGGAGCTGTTTTTT.

The chain couples TRBV7-3 to TRBJ2-1; tentative D call: TRBD1 (5 bases). CDR1 SGHTA and CDR2 FQGTGA come from the germline V gene. The CDR3 spans 14 residues. The V and J ends lost 4 bases and 5 bases respectively, with 12 bases between them. DNA for the CDR3: TGTGCCAGCAGCTCCCTAGGGGTGAACAATGAGCAGTTCTTC. Amino acids: CASSSLGVNNEQFF.